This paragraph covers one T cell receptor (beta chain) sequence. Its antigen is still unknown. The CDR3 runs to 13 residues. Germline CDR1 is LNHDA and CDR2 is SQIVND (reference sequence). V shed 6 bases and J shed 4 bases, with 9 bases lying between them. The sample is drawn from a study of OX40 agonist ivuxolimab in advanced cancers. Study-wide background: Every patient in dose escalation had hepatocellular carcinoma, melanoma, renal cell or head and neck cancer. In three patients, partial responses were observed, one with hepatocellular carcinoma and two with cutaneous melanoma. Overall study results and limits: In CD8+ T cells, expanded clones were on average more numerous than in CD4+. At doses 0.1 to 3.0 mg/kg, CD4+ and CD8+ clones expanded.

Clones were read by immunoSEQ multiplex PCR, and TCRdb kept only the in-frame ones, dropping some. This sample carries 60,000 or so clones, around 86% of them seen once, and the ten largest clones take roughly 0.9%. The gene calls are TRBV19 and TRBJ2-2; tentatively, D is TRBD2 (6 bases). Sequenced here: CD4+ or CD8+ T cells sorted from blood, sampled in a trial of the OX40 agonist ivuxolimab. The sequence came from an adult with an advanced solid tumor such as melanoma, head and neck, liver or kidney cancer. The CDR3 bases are TGTGCCAGTAGCCGGGGGAGCACCGGGGAGCTGTTTTTT. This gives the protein CASSRGSTGELFF.